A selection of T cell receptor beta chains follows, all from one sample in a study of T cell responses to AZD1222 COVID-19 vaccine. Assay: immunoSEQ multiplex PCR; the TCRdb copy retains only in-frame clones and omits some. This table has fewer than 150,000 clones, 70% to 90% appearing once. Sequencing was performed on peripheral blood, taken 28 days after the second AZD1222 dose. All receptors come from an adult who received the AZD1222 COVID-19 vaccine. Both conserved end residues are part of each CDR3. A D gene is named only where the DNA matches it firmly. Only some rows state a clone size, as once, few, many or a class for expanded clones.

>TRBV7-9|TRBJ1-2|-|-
TGTGCCAGCAGCTTAGGGGATGGCTACACCTTC
CASSLGDGYTF
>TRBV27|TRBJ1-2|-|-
TGTGCCAGCAGACCACAGGGAGGCGGCTACACCTTC
CASRPQGGGYTF
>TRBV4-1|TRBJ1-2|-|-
TGCGCCAGCAGGTCCAGCGCAAACTATGGCTACACCTTC
CASRSSANYGYTF
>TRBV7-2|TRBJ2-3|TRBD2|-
TGTGCCAGCAGCTTAGCGGCCACTAGCGGGGAATATACGCAGTATTTT
CASSLAATSGEYTQYF
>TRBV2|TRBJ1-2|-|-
TGTGCCAGCAGTGAACCTTCCCGGTATGGCTACACCTTC
CASSEPSRYGYTF
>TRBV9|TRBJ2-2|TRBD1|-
TGTGCCAGCAGCGGCCGGACAGGGGGGATGCGAACCGGGGAGCTGTTTTTT
CASSGRTGGMRTGELFF
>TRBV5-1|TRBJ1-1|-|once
TGCGCCAGCAGCCAACTAAGGAACACTGAAGCTTTCTTT
CASSQLRNTEAFF
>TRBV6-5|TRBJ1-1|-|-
TGTGCCAGCAGCCCAGGGTTTGAAGCTTTCTTT
CASSPGFEAFF
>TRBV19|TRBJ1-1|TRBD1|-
TGTGCCAGTAGTCCACAGGGGGATACTGAAGCTTTCTTT
CASSPQGDTEAFF
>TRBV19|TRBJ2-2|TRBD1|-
TGTGCCAGTAGTATAGGACGTTGGGCACTCAGGGGGCAAAGAACCGGGGAGCTGTTTTTT
CASSIGRWALRGQRTGELFF
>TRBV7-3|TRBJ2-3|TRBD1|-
TGTGCCAGCAGCCTGGGACAGGGGGCACGTACGCAGTATTTT
CASSLGQGARTQYF
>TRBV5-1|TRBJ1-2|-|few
TGCGCCAGCAGCTTGGGGGCAGCCTATGGCTACACCTTC
CASSLGAAYGYTF
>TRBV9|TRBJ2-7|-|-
TGTGCCAGCAGCGCCGGACGGCAGGACTTAAACGAGCAGTACTTC
CASSAGRQDLNEQYF
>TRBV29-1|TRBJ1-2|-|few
TGCAGCGTTACCCCGGTGTTCGCACTCTGGAACTATGGCTACACCTTC
CSVTPVFALWNYGYTF
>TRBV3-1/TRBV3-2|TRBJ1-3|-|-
TGTGCCAGCAGCCAAGGAAGGTCGGTTCCTGGAAACACCATATATTTT
CASSQGRSVPGNTIYF
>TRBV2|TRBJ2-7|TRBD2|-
TGTGCCAGCAGTCGGACTAGCGGGAGGTCCTACGAGCAGTACTTC
CASSRTSGRSYEQYF
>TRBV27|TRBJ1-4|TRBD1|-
TGTGCCAGCCGACCCGCGAGACAGGGGGCGGGCGAAAAACTGTTTTTT
CASRPARQGAGEKLFF
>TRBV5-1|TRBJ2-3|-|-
TGCGCCAGCAGCTCTGCTATAGCGTACACAGATACGCAGTATTTT
CASSSAIAYTDTQYF
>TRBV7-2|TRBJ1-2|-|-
TGTGCCAGCAGCTTAAGTACAGGAACAAAAGGCTACACCTTC
CASSLSTGTKGYTF
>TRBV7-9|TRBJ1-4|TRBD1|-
TGTGCCAGCAGCTTGGGACAGGGGAATGAAAAACTGTTTTTT
CASSLGQGNEKLFF
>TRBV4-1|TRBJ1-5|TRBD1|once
TGCGCCAGCAGTCATAGAATGACAGGGGCGAAAGAGAGCAATCAGCCCCAGCATTTT
CASSHRMTGAKESNQPQHF
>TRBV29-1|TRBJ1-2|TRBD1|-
TGCAGCGTTGAAAACAGGGGAATGACGAACTATGGCTACACCTTC
CSVENRGMTNYGYTF
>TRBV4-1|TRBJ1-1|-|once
TGCGCCAGCAGCCAAATACTGGGATACACTGAAGCTTTCTTT
CASSQILGYTEAFF
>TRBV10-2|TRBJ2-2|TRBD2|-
TGCGCCAGCAGTCGTAGCGGGAGCACCGGGGAGCTGTTTTTT
CASSRSGSTGELFF
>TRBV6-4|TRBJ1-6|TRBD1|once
TGTGCCAGCAGTGTCCCCCCGGGGACAGGCGAGGTGCCCCTCCACTTT
CASSVPPGTGEVPLHF
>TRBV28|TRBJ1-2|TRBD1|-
TGTGCCAGCAGTCGCGGGGACAGGGGGTACGGCTACACCTTC
CASSRGDRGYGYTF
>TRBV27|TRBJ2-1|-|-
TGTGCCAGCAGCCAATCCAGGGAAGTGTCCTACAATGAGCAGTTCTTC
CASSQSREVSYNEQFF
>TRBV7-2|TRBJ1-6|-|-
TGTGCCAGCAGCTTAGAGTTTGTCGCTGACTCACCCCTCCACTTT
CASSLEFVADSPLHF
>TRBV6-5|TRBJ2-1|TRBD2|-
TGTGCCAGCAGTTTCCCCGGCGGGGGGCTATACAATGAGCAGTTCTTC
CASSFPGGGLYNEQFF
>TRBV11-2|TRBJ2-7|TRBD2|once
TGTGCCAGCAGGTTTACCGGGACTACCCTGAGCTCCTACGAGCAGTACTTC
CASRFTGTTLSSYEQYF
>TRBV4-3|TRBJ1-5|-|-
TGCGCCAGCAGCCATGACCTCCTCAAGGAGCCCCAGCATTTT
CASSHDLLKEPQHF
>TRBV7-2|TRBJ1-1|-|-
TGTGCCAGCAGCTTAGGACAGCTCCACACTGAAGCTTTCTTT
CASSLGQLHTEAFF
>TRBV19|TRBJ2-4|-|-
TGTGCCAGTAGTTCGGGCCCCCTACCTGGCATTCAGTACTTC
CASSSGPLPGIQYF
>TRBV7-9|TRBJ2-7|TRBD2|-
TGTGCCAGCAGCCCTTTGAACTATAGCGGGAGGGCGTCCGAGCAGTACTTC
CASSPLNYSGRASEQYF
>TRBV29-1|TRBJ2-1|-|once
TGCAGCGTTGAGGGGTACAATGAGCAGTTCTTC
CSVEGYNEQFF
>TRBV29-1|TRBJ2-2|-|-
TGCAGCGCCCGCGGAGGCAGGGAGTACACCGGGGAGCTGTTTTTT
CSARGGREYTGELFF
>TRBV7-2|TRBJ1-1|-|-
TGTGCCAGCAGCTTAGCATCGGGTATGAACACTGAAGCTTTCTTT
CASSLASGMNTEAFF
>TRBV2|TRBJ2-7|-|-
TGTGCCAGCAGCCCTACAGGTTGGTCCTACGAGCAGTACTTC
CASSPTGWSYEQYF
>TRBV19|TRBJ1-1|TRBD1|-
TGTGCCAGTAGCCAATGGGACAGAAACACTGAAGCTTTCTTT
CASSQWDRNTEAFF
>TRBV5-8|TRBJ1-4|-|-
TGTGCCAGCAGCTTGGTCGGACGGGAGGAAAAACTGTTTTTT
CASSLVGREEKLFF
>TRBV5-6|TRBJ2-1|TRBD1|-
TGTGCCAGCAGCTTGGCCGGGACAGGGACCTACAATGAGCAGTTCTTC
CASSLAGTGTYNEQFF
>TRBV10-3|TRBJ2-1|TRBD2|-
TGTGCCATCAGGTCGCGAAGCGGGGCCAAGAATGAGCAGTTCTTC
CAIRSRSGAKNEQFF
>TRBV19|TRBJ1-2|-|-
TGTGCCAGTAGTCGACTCTTGTATGGGGGGCCCTATGGCTACACCTTC
CASSRLLYGGPYGYTF
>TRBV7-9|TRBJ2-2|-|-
TGTGCCAGCAGTAAGGCAGTAGCTCGCGGCACCGGGGAGCTGTTTTTT
CASSKAVARGTGELFF
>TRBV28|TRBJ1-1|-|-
TGTGCCAGCAATGTACAGGGTATCGCTGAAGCTTTCTTT
CASNVQGIAEAFF
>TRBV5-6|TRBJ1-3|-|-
TGTGCCAGCAGCTTGCGGGGCACTTCAACTGGAAACACCATATATTTT
CASSLRGTSTGNTIYF
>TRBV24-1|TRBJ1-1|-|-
TGTGCCACCAGAGCCGGGGAACTCAACACTGAAGCTTTCTTT
CATRAGELNTEAFF
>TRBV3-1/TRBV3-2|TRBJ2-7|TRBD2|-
TGTGCCAGCAGCCAATTCGAGCGGGGGGGCCTCGAGCAGTACTTC
CASSQFERGGLEQYF
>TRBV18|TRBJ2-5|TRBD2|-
TGTGCCAGCTCACCCCGGGCGGGAGAAGGTGAGACCCAGTACTTC
CASSPRAGEGETQYF
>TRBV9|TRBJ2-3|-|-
TGTGCCAGCAGCGAGTCAGGGGGGACGAGCACAGATACGCAGTATTTT
CASSESGGTSTDTQYF
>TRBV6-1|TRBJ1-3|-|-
TGTGCCAGCAGTGAACCGGCTTCTGGAAACACCATATATTTT
CASSEPASGNTIYF
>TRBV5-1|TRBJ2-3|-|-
TGCGCCAGCACCCTTGGTGGGAGCACAGATACGCAGTATTTT
CASTLGGSTDTQYF
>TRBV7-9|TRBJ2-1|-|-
TGTGCCAGCAGCTTAGTAAGGCCAGGAACGTACAATGAGCAGTTCTTC
CASSLVRPGTYNEQFF